Below are 22 T cell receptor beta chains sequenced from a single sample in a study of identical twins. Each CDR3 protein is one row after TCRdb ran MiXCR on the 5' RACE reads. The data show under 500,000 distinct CDR3 sequences, with roughly an eighth seen just once and 0.8% to 1% held by the top ten. These same data were also listed under a study on yellow fever vaccine responses in identical twins.

Sequencing was done on a sample of CD4+ T cells sorted from blood. These receptors were taken from a woman between 18 and 29 years old in good health.

This chain links TRBV10-1 with TRBJ2-1; D not resolved. The germline V gene encodes CDR1 WNHNN and CDR2 SYGVQD (reference sequence). CDR3 size: 13 residues. DNA for the CDR3: TGCCCGGCAGTCCGCCGCCGGAACGATGAGCAGTTCTTC. Translated, it gives CPAVRRRNDEQFF.

This clonotype was counted many times. The chain couples TRBV29-1 to TRBJ2-1, with a weak D call TRBD2 (6 bases). V shed 4 bases and J shed 1 base, with 11 bases lying between them. The CDR3 totals 14 residues. Germline CDR1 SQVTM, CDR2 ANQGSEA. CDR3 bases: TGCAGCGTTGCTGGAGGGAGTTCCTACAATGAGCAGTTCTTC. It is translated as CSVAGGSSYNEQFF.

V is TRBV9 and J is TRBJ2-5; the D gene is possibly TRBD2 (6 bases). Trimming left V 4 bases short and J 2 bases short, with 12 bases between. Germline V CDR1 and CDR2: SGDLS, YYNGEE. The CDR3 totals 14 residues. CDR3 region: CASSLFGGQETQYF. Here the CDR3 DNA reads TGTGCCAGCAGCCTATTTGGGGGGCAAGAGACCCAGTACTTC.

This clonotype was counted between two and nine times. This chain uses TRBV19 with TRBJ1-6, with no clear D. Trimming cost V 5 bases and J 7 bases, with 15 bases left between them. The CDR3 is 15 residues long. Germline CDR1 reads LNHDA; CDR2 reads SQIVND (reference sequence). The CDR3: CASSSMVGRNSPLHF. The CDR3 DNA reads as TGTGCCAGTAGTTCCATGGTGGGAAGAAATTCACCCCTCCACTTT.

The rearrangement joins TRBV28 to TRBJ2-5, with D unresolved. V was cut by 5 bases and J by 5 bases, with 12 bases left in between. Germline-derived CDR1 and CDR2 are MDHEN and SYDVKM. This CDR3 is built from 13 residues. The CDR3: CASSPLNRETQYF. CDR3 bases: TGTGCCAGCAGTCCACTAAACCGGGAGACCCAGTACTTC.

The chain couples TRBV7-2 to TRBJ2-5; D is possibly TRBD2 (6 bases). The CDR3 totals 14 residues. The V and J ends lost 5 bases and 10 bases respectively, with 20 bases between them. CDR1 is SGHTA and CDR2 is FQGNSA in the germline V gene. DNA for the CDR3: TGTGCCAGCAGCCGGGAGACGGGTTCCCCGGGCCAGTACTTC. Protein: CASSRETGSPGQYF.

The chain employs TRBV10-3 and TRBJ1-1; D unresolved. The ends were cut back, 8 bases at V and 5 bases at J, with 15 bases in the middle. This CDR3 is 13 amino acids long. Germline V gives CDR1 ENHRY, CDR2 SYGVKD. The DNA for the CDR3 is TGTGCCATCTCCTTTACGGACGGAACTGAAGCTTTCTTT. Protein product: CAISFTDGTEAFF.

This clonotype showed up just a few times. This chain connects TRBV20-1 to TRBJ2-7, with 10 bases aligning to TRBD1. The CDR3 contains 13 residues. Germline V gene lookup returns CDR1 DFQATT and CDR2 SNEGSKA (reference sequence). V gave up 8 bases and J gave up 4 bases; unmatched junction bases: 8. In DNA form, the CDR3 reads TGCAGTACTCCGGGACAGGGGCTTTACGAGCAGTACTTC. Translation: CSTPGQGLYEQYF.

The V gene is TRBV7-2, the J gene TRBJ2-3; weak D call: TRBD1 (5 bases). The CDR3 contains 14 residues. The germline CDR1 and CDR2 sequences are SGHTA and FQGNSA. The V gene lost 3 bases and the J gene lost 4 bases, with 11 bases spanning the gap. This chain's CDR3 is CASSLQGLADTQYF. The DNA for the CDR3 is TGTGCCAGCAGCTTGCAGGGATTGGCAGATACGCAGTATTTT. The full variable domain, rest sourced from reference TRBV7-2 and TRBJ2-3, is GAGVSQSPSNKVTEKGKDVELRCDPISGHTALYWYRQSLGQGLEFLIYFQGNSAPDKSGLPSDRFSAERTGGSVSTLTIQRTQQEDSAVYLCASSLQGLADTQYFGPGTRLTVL.

The rearrangement links TRBV20-1 to TRBJ2-2, with D perhaps TRBD2 (5 bases). V lost 3 bases to trimming and J lost 6 bases, with 8 bases between them. CDR1 is DFQATT, CDR2 SNEGSKA, per germline (reference sequence). CDR3 size: 12 residues. DNA for the CDR3: TGCAGTGCTAGTCCGAGGGCCGGGGAGCTGTTTTTT. This sequence encodes CSASPRAGELFF.

This clonotype was counted many times. This sequence joins TRBV5-1 and TRBJ1-1; D is ambiguous. Germline V lookup: CDR1 SGHRS, CDR2 YFSETQ. V lost 0 bases to trimming and J lost 11 bases, with 11 bases between them. The CDR3 loop spans 12 amino acids. CDR3 coding DNA: TGCGCCAGCAGCTTGGACGGGGTGGGCGCTTTCTTT. Protein product: CASSLDGVGAFF.

This clonotype was detected only a few times. The rearrangement joins TRBV12-3 or TRBV12-4 to TRBJ2-7, with 7 bases lining up with TRBD1. This CDR3 has 14 residues. The V and J ends lost 5 bases and 7 bases, in that order; junction bases with no gene match: 11. The CDR3 bases are TGTGCCAGCAGTCCGCCGGACAGGAGACAAGAGCAGTACTTC. Amino acids: CASSPPDRRQEQYF.

The chain uses TRBV10-1 and TRBJ2-7; D is possibly TRBD2 (5 bases). This CDR3 is built from 13 residues. The V end was cut by 4 bases, the J end by 3 bases, with 10 bases between. CDR1 is WNHNN, CDR2 SYGVQD, per germline (reference sequence). CDR3 sequence reads: CASSGEGFYEQYF. DNA of the CDR3: TGCGCCAGCAGTGGTGAGGGTTTCTACGAGCAGTACTTC.

This clonotype was seen only a few times. CDR3 protein: CASKSGVEVRDTQYF. In DNA, the CDR3 is TGTGCCAGCAAATCCGGGGTAGAAGTTAGAGATACGCAGTATTTT. J is TRBJ2-3 and V is TRBV12-3 or TRBV12-4, with a possible D match to TRBD2 (5 bases). The CDR3 extends over 15 amino acids. The V end was cut by 7 bases, the J end by 5 bases, with 19 bases between.

The rearrangement links TRBV20-1 to TRBJ2-1; D not resolved. Trimming pared 2 bases from V and 8 bases from J, leaving 13 bases between. The germline CDR1 and CDR2 sequences are DFQATT and SNEGSKA (reference sequence). This CDR3 contains 13 residues. The CDR3 region is CSARMASLYEQFF. The CDR3 bases are TGCAGTGCTAGAATGGCCAGCTTGTATGAGCAGTTCTTC.

Worth noting for this clonotype: Here the CDR3 omits its conserved ending phenylalanine or tryptophan, so a read error is the likely source. This chain links TRBV24-1 with TRBJ1-1; D gene ambiguous. Per germline, CDR1 KGHDR and CDR2 SFDVKD. This CDR3 has 14 amino acids. The V gene lost 1 base and the J gene lost 3 bases, with 8 bases spanning the gap. CDR3 in amino acids: CATSDFSEYTEAFL. The CDR3 DNA sequence: TGTGCCACCAGTGATTTTTCAGAATACACTGAAGCTTTCTTA.

In this sample, this clonotype turned up a few times. This rearrangement joins TRBV6-1 to TRBJ2-7; possibly TRBD1 or TRBD2 for D (5 bases each). Germline V gives CDR1 MNHNS, CDR2 SASEGT. V was pared by 5 bases and J by 7 bases, with 15 bases between. This CDR3 is 13 amino acids long. The CDR3 loop reads CASSSPGTGEQYF. DNA for the CDR3: TGTGCCAGCAGTAGTCCCGGGACGGGAGAGCAGTACTTC.

V usage is TRBV28 and J usage is TRBJ2-7, with D tentatively TRBD1 (5 bases). The germline CDR1 and CDR2 sequences are MDHEN and SYDVKM. The length of the CDR3 is 12 residues. The V end lost 10 bases, the J end lost 3 bases, and 13 bases lay between the germline ends. For the CDR3, the DNA is TGTGCCACCCAGACAGAGTACTACGAGCAGTACTTC. Translation gives CATQTEYYEQYF.

At least ten counts were recorded for this clonotype. The chain joins TRBV29-1 to TRBJ2-3; 11 bases match TRBD1. Trimming removed 2 bases from V and 3 bases from J; junction bases left unmatched: 4. Germline V gene data show CDR1 as SQVTM and CDR2 as ANQGSEA. The CDR3 totals 15 residues. CDR3 nucleotides: TGCAGCGTTGAACCCGGGACAGGGGGTACAGATACGCAGTATTTT. Encoded protein: CSVEPGTGGTDTQYF.

The chain has TRBV2 and TRBJ2-3; 12 bases align to TRBD2. V lost 3 bases and J lost 3; bases outside the gene matches: 4. Germline CDR1 and CDR2: SNHLY and FYNNEI. There are 16 residues in the CDR3. The DNA of the CDR3 is TGTGCCAGCAGTGAGAGCACTAGCGGGGGGACAGATACGCAGTATTTT. It encodes CASSESTSGGTDTQYF. Complete variable domain (other parts from reference TRBV2 and TRBJ2-3): EPEVTQTPSHQVTQMGQEVILRCVPISNHLYFYWYRQILGQKVEFLVSFYNNEISEKSEIFDDQFSVERPDGSNFTLKIRSTKLEDSAMYFCASSESTSGGTDTQYFGPGTRLTVL.

This clonotype was picked up a small number of times. The CDR3 nucleotides read TGTGCCAGCAGTTTCCAGTTAGCCGGGGAGCTGTTTTTT. Translating gives CASSFQLAGELFF. The chain has TRBV12-3 or TRBV12-4 and TRBJ2-2; D remains ambiguous. Trimming stripped 3 bases from V and 6 bases from J, with 8 bases between. The CDR3 is 13 amino acids.

This clonotype was observed many times. The chain couples TRBV20-1 to TRBJ2-5; TRBD1 agrees at 7 bases. J gave up 3 bases and V 5 bases, and 9 bases lay outside the gene matches. Germline V lookup: CDR1 DFQATT, CDR2 SNEGSKA (reference sequence). The CDR3 runs to 14 residues. The CDR3 DNA is TGCAGTGCTGGACTTCTCGGGACAGAAGAGACCCAGTACTTC. This gives the protein CSAGLLGTEETQYF.